Below are 11 T cell receptor beta chains sequenced from a single sample in a study of blood T cell repertoires in COVID-19. Profiled with immunoSEQ multiplex PCR; TCRdb holds only in-frame clones, not every one. Of roughly 160,000 clones listed, 60% to 85% are singletons. Sequences were obtained from peripheral blood. Every receptor here comes from a woman in her fifties or sixties with COVID-19, enrolled during active disease.

V and J are TRBV5-8 and TRBJ1-1, with no clear D. Looked up from germline, CDR1 is SGHTS and CDR2 is YDEGEE. The CDR3 loop spans 13 amino acids. Trimming removed 5 bases from V and 2 bases from J, with 10 bases in between. CDR3 bases: TGTGCCAGCAGGTTTCAGGTAAACACTGAAGCTTTCTTT. Its protein is CASRFQVNTEAFF.

This clone was seen only once. The gene calls are TRBV7-8 and TRBJ2-7; D gene uncertain. V gave up 8 bases and J gave up 5 bases, with 22 bases separating them. There are 15 residues in the CDR3. Germline CDR1 reads SGHVS; CDR2 reads FQNEAQ. The CDR3 DNA is TGTGCCAGCCTCCCCCTAGGCGCTTTGAGCCACGAGCAGTACTTC. Amino acid sequence: CASLPLGALSHEQYF.

This chain links TRBV19 with TRBJ1-6; D is perhaps TRBD1 (6 bases). CDR1 is LNHDA and CDR2 is SQIVND in the germline V gene (reference sequence). This CDR3 region has 14 residues. Trimming cost V 3 bases and J 7 bases, with 10 bases left between them. As DNA, the CDR3 is TGTGCCAGTAGTATCGGACAGAAGAATTCACCCCTCCACTTT. The encoded protein is CASSIGQKNSPLHF.

The rearrangement joins TRBV6-5 to TRBJ2-1; 13 positions agree with TRBD2. The CDR3 is 15 amino acids. V was pared by 6 bases and J by 8 bases, with 7 bases of the junction left unmatched. Germline lookup yields CDR1 MNHEY and CDR2 SVGAGI. The CDR3 here is CASRGTSGGVYEQFF. The DNA of the CDR3 is TGTGCCAGCAGGGGAACTAGCGGGGGGGTTTATGAGCAGTTCTTC.

V usage is TRBV6-2 or TRBV6-3 and J usage is TRBJ2-1; D is uncertain. The V and J ends lost 2 bases and 9 bases respectively, with 11 bases between them. The CDR3 is 13 amino acids. The germline gives CDR1 MNHEY, CDR2 SVGEGT. In DNA, the CDR3 is TGTGCCAGCAGTTACATGGGCCTCGGTGAGCAGTTCTTC. This gives the protein CASSYMGLGEQFF.

This clone was detected only once. This sequence joins TRBV30 and TRBJ2-3, with a tentative D call TRBD1 (6 bases). CDR1 and CDR2 from the germline V gene are GTSNPN and SVGIG (reference sequence). Between the trimmed V and J ends, which lost 3 bases and 5 bases, there was a span of 12 bases. The CDR3 has 13 residues. CDR3 amino acids: CAWREPGEDTQYF. CDR3 sequence (DNA): TGTGCCTGGAGGGAGCCAGGGGAAGATACGCAGTATTTT.

The table lists this clone with a few counts. J is TRBJ2-1 and V is TRBV4-1; 8 bases are a match to TRBD1. V lost 4 bases to trimming and J lost 7 bases; unmatched junction nucleotides: 9. The CDR3 covers 15 residues. Per the germline V gene, CDR1 is MGHRA and CDR2 is YSYEKL. Written as DNA, the CDR3 is TGCGCCAGCAGCCTGGACAGGGAATCGTTGAATGAGCAGTTCTTC. Residues: CASSLDRESLNEQFF.

The V call is TRBV10-3, the J call TRBJ2-2; 8 bases map to TRBD1. The CDR3 is 14 residues long. In germline, CDR1 is ENHRY, CDR2 SYGVKD. With 7 bases clipped from V and 1 base from J, the junction kept 2 bases outside the gene matches. For the CDR3, the DNA is TGTGCCATCAAAGGGACAGGGAACACCGGGGAGCTGTTTTTT. Translating gives CAIKGTGNTGELFF.

The CDR3 coding sequence is TGTGCCAGCAGTCACGGACTCGGCGGGCCCCAAGAGACCCAGTACTTC. Its protein is CASSHGLGGPQETQYF. J is TRBJ2-5 and V is TRBV28, with TRBD2 as a possible D gene (5 bases). The CDR3 runs to 16 residues. Trimming removed 5 bases from V and 1 base from J, with 17 bases in between. Germline V gives CDR1 MDHEN, CDR2 SYDVKM. Variable domain in full (rest from reference TRBV28 and TRBJ2-5): DVKVTQSSRYLVKRTGEKVFLECVQDMDHENMFWYRQDPGLGLRLIYFSYDVKMKEKGDIPEGYSVSREKKERFSLILESASTNQTSMYLCASSHGLGGPQETQYFGPGTRLLVL.

A single count supports this clone. The chain carries TRBV7-2 and TRBJ2-1, with 9 nucleotides matching TRBD2. This CDR3 has 15 residues. V lost 4 bases, J lost 8 bases, and 9 bases stayed unmatched. CDR1 and CDR2 (germline): SGHTA, FQGNSA. CDR3 coding DNA: TGTGCCAGCAGCTCCGGGGGACTAGCAATGTATGAGCAGTTCTTC. It codes for CASSSGGLAMYEQFF.

V usage is TRBV7-2 and J usage is TRBJ2-7, with TRBD2 matching over 10 bases. This CDR3 has 15 residues. Germline values: CDR1 SGHTA, CDR2 FQGNSA. J was trimmed by 3 bases and V by 1 base; bases with no gene match: 3. The CDR3 nucleotides are TGTGCCAGCAGCTTAGGGGGGACTAGCGTCTACGAGCAGTACTTC. Amino acids: CASSLGGTSVYEQYF.